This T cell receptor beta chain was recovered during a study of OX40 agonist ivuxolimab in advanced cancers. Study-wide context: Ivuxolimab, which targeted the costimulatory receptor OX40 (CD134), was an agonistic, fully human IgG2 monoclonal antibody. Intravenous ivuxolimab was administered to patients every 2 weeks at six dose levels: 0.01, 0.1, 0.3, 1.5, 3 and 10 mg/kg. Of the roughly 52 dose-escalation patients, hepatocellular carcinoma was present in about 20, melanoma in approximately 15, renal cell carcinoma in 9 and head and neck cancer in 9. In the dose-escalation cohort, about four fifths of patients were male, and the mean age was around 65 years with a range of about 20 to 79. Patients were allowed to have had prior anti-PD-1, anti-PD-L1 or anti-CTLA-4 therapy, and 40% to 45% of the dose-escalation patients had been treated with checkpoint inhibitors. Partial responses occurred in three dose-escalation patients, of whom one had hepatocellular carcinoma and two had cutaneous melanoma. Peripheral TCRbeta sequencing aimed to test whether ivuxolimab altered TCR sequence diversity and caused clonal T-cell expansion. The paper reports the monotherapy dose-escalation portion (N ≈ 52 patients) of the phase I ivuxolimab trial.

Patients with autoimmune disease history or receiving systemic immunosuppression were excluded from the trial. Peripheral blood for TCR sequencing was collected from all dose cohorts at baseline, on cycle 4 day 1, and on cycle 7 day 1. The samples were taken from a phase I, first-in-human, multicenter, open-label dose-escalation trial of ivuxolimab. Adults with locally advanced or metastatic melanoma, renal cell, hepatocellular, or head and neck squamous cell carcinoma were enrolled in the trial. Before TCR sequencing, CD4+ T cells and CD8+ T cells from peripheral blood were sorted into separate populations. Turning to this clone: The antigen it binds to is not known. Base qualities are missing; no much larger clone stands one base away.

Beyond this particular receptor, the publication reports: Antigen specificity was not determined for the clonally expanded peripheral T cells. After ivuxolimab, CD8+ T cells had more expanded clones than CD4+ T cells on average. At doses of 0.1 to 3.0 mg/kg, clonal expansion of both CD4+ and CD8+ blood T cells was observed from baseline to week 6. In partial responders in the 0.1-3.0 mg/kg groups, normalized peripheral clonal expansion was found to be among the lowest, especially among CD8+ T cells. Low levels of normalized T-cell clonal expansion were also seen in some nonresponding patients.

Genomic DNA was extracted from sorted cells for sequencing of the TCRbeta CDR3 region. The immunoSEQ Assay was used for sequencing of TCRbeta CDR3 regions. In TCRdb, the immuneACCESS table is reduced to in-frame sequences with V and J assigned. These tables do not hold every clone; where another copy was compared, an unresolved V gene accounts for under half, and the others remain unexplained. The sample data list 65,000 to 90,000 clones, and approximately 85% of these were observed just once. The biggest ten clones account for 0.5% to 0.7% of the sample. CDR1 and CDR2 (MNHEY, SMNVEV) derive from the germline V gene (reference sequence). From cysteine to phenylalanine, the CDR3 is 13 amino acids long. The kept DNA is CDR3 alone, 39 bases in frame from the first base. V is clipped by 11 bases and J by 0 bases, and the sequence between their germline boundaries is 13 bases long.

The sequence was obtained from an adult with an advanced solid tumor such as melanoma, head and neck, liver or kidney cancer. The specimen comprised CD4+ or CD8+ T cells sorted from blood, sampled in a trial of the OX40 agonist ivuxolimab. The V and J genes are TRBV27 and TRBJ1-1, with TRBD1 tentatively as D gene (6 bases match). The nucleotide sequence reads TGTGCCGCGGGGGGCCGAATGAACACTGAAGCTTTCTTT. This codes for CAAGGRMNTEAFF.